This T cell receptor beta chain came from a study of cytomegalovirus exposure and HLA in healthy donors. A few counts support this clone. The antigen remains unidentified. Trimming took off 5 bases at V and 0 bases at J, with 10 bases between the two ends. Germline lookup yields CDR1 MNHNY and CDR2 SVGAGI (reference sequence). The CDR3 spans 15 residues. The study's findings and limits: TCR beta chains numbering roughly 150 were designated cytomegalovirus-associated. Presence/absence analysis assumed near-uniform sequencing depth across donors. Data from an earlier analysis indicated that most TCR beta V segments were productive either about 87% or about 30% of the time.

Researchers ran the PCR with 60 Vbeta and 13 Jbeta primers. Measured with immunoSEQ multiplex PCR; TCRdb has only the in-frame clones, and not every one. The table includes more than 95,000 clones, under 80% detected once. The genes are TRBV6-6 and TRBJ1-4; a weak D match, TRBD1 (5 bases). Sequencing used PBMCs. This TCR was sampled from a woman aged 60-75 years in good health and CMV-seropositive. The CDR3 sequence is CASSIGAATNEKLFF. The DNA of the CDR3 is TGTGCCAGCAGTATTGGGGCTGCAACTAATGAAAAACTGTTTTTT.